This T cell receptor (beta chain) was captured in a study of blood T cell repertoires in COVID-19. The germline V gene encodes CDR1 SGDLS and CDR2 YYNGEE. The CDR3 runs 16 residues. With 2 bases clipped from V and 4 bases from J, the junction kept 7 bases outside the gene matches. Clones were read by immunoSEQ multiplex PCR, and TCRdb kept only the in-frame ones, dropping some. The repertoire includes a few hundred thousand clones, about 79% of them detected once, and about 12% sits in the top ten. The origin of this receptor is a human donor in a cohort sampled during active COVID-19. V and J are TRBV9 and TRBJ2-5; TRBD1 aligns across 11 bases. The sequenced sample consisted of peripheral blood. The CDR3 region is CASSVYAGTGGETQYF. The CDR3 nucleotides read TGTGCCAGCAGCGTCTACGCCGGGACAGGGGGAGAGACCCAGTACTTC.